The present T cell receptor beta chain was sequenced within a study of blood T cell repertoires in COVID-19. CDR3 length: 14 residues. V gave up 5 bases and J gave up 0 bases, with 8 bases separating them. Germline V gene lookup returns CDR1 SEHNR and CDR2 FQNEAQ (reference sequence). The table lists this clone with a few counts. The data were produced by immunoSEQ multiplex PCR, yet TCRdb's version contains in-frame clones alone and is incomplete. The data show some 250,000 clones, 88% seen once. The receptor was isolated from a woman between 35 and 50 years old who had recovered from COVID-19. Sequencing was performed on peripheral blood. The chain combines TRBV7-9 with TRBJ1-5; D possibly corresponds to TRBD1 (5 bases). The chain's CDR3 is CASSPDSSNQPQHF. The DNA of the CDR3 is TGTGCCAGCAGCCCCGACAGTAGCAATCAGCCCCAGCATTTT.